This TCR beta chain was sequenced for a study of cytotoxic CD8 clonotypes in ibrutinib-treated CLL (dated by TCRdb to about 2021). Broadly, across the study: In this cohort, around 15 patients were treatment-naive and some 10 were relapsed/refractory, while some 18 had unmutated IGHV. Partial responses were observed in roughly 24 patients and complete responses in 2; after a median follow-up of roughly 72 months, remission was maintained in roughly 14 patients and progression was observed in some 12. Response samples were obtained after a median of around eleven months of treatment, with a range of roughly 6 to 36 months. On average, each sample yielded 255,043 productive templates and about 94,000 productive rearrangements. Of the roughly 86 people in the trial, 26 had longitudinal samples available. Cryopreserved peripheral blood mononuclear cells were collected at three points: before therapy, at response, and at either sustained remission or disease progression. All remission and progressive disease samples were collected while patients were still receiving ibrutinib. The study at large found these results: Sampling times were not matched between sustained-remission and progressing patients, and lymph node repertoires were not studied. Baseline clonality was found to be higher than that of age-matched healthy donors and was strongly correlated with circulating CD8+ T-cell counts. Clonality increased at ibrutinib response, stayed stable in sustained remission, and fell back toward baseline at progression. Public clonotypes were rare and either contracted or stayed stable during treatment, and the rise in clonality at ibrutinib response reflected the expansion of private clonotypes.

The CDR3 measures 15 amino acids from cysteine to phenylalanine. Only CDR3 DNA is held: 45 bases, read in frame from base 1. From a lookup of the germline V gene, CDR1 and CDR2 are SGHRS and YFSETQ. Trimming takes 5 bases from V and 4 bases from J, and the germline ends sit 18 bases apart. On a MiSeq, deep resolution sequencing aimed for a depth between 1 in 1 million and 1 in 200,000 T cells, with each clonotype covered about 9.2x on average. TCR beta libraries were generated with the immunoSEQ hsTCRB Kit. The published analysis was carried out like this. The data were analyzed with ImmunoSEQ Analyzer and ImmunoSEQ Data Assistant, and V, D and J gene assignments followed IMGT definitions. Clonality was computed as one minus normalized Shannon entropy of productive rearrangement frequencies, ranging from 0 to 1. Only overrepresented clonotypes making up at least 0.05% of each patient's repertoire were included in the public clonotype analysis. Repertoires from about a dozen age-matched healthy donors in immuneACCESS were used as clonality controls. Sourced from immuneACCESS, this table was stored by TCRdb with only in-frame sequences that have V and J called. A share of the clones is absent; for the studies checked, an unresolved V gene accounts for under half, and the remainder has no known explanation. The DNA gave D and trimming, while V, J and clone size come from that table. For this sample the table gives around 40,000 clones, of which about 64% were detected only once. The leading ten clones occupy over 15% of the sample.

The label giving this sample's time point can be read as: progressive disease on ibrutinib. Approximately 2 micrograms of genomic DNA were extracted from cryopreserved PBMCs for TCR beta library preparation. High-throughput TCR beta sequencing was performed on longitudinal blood samples from CLL patients receiving ibrutinib monotherapy. The patients took part in an open-label, single-center phase 2 trial of ibrutinib monotherapy. As concerns this clone: Its antigen target is currently unknown. No much larger clonotype is one base removed from it; base qualities were not supplied.

The receptor chain draws on TRBV5-1 and TRBJ1-1; a tentative D match to TRBD1 spans 6 bases. Sequencing was performed on PBMCs, taken at disease progression, from a patient treated with ibrutinib. The sequence was collected from a human donor with chronic lymphocytic leukemia. The bases are TGCGCCAGCAGTTATACAGGGCCGGGGCCCACTGAAGCTTTCTTT. This yields the protein CASSYTGPGPTEAFF.